The clone carrying this T cell receptor (beta chain) was counted at least ten times. What it binds is not known. This record belongs to a study of T cells after yellow fever vaccination. In making TCR cDNA, 5'RACE template switching added a universal primer site and UMIs to it. TCRdb reprocessed the 5' RACE reads via MiXCR and lists one record per CDR3 protein. The table records about 220,000 distinct CDR3 sequences, less than 3.5% of them present only once. Study-wide results and limits: Weaker in magnitude, the secondary response showed a faster peak on day 5 versus 15. Post-booster repertoires again held most primary-vaccination clones (about 95% CD4, roughly 88% CD8).

The starting material was CD4+ T cells sorted from PBMCs, obtained 10 days after the yellow fever booster vaccination. The TCR sequence derives from a man younger than 35 who received the YFV17D yellow fever vaccine.

The CDR3 region is CASGSWQTTEAFF. The CDR3 DNA follows: TGTGCCAGCGGGAGTTGGCAGACCACTGAAGCTTTCTTT. This chain joins TRBV25-1 and TRBJ1-1, with D uncertain. The CDR3 consists of 13 residues. The V gene lost 8 bases and the J gene lost 4 bases, with 14 bases spanning the gap. The V gene's germline CDR1 is MGHDK and CDR2 SYGVNS.